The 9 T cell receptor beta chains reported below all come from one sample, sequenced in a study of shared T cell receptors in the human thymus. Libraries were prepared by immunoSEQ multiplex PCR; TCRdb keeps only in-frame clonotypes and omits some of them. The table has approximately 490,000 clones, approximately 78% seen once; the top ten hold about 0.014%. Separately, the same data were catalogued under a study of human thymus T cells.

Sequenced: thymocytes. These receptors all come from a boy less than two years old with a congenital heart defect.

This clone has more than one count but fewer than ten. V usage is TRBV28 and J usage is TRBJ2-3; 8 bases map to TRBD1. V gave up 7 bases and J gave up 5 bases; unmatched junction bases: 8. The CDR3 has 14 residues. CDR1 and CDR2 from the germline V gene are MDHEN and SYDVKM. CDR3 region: CASTPQGAIDTQYF. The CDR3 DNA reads TGTGCCAGCACCCCCCAGGGGGCGATAGATACGCAGTATTTT.

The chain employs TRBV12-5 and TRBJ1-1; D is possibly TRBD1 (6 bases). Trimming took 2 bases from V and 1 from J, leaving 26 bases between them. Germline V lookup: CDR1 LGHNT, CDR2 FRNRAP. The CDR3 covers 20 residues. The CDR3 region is CASGLKQGGENPKENTEAFF. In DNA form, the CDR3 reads TGTGCTAGTGGTTTGAAACAGGGCGGTGAGAATCCTAAAGAGAACACTGAAGCTTTCTTT.

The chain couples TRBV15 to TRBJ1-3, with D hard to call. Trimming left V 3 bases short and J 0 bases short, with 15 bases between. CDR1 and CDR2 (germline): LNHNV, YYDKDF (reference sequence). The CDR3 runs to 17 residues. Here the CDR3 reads CATSRGPQWISGNTIYF. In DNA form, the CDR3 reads TGTGCCACCAGCAGGGGCCCACAGTGGATCTCTGGAAACACCATATATTTT.

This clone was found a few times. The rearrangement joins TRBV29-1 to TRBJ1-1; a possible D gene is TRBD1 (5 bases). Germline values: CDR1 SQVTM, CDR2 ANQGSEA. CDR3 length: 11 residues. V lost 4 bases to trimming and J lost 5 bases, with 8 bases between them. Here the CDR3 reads CSVVQGTEAFF. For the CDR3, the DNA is TGCAGCGTTGTGCAGGGTACTGAAGCTTTCTTT.

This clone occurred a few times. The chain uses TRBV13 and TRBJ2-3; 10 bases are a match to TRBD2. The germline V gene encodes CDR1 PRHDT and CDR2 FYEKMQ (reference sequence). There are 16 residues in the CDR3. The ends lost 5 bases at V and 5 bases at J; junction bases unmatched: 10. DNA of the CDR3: TGTGCCAGCAGCAGTAGCGGGAGGTGCTGCAAAGATACGCAGTATTTT. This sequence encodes CASSSSGRCCKDTQYF. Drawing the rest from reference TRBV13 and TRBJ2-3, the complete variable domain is AAGVIQSPRHLIKEKRETATLKCYPIPRHDTVYWYQQGPGQDPQFLISFYEKMQSDKGSIPDRFSAQQFSDYHSELNMSSLELGDSALYFCASSSSGRCCKDTQYFGPGTRLTVL.

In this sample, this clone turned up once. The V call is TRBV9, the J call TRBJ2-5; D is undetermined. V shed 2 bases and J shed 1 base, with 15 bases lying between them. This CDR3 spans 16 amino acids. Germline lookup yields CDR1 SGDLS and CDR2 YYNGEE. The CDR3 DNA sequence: TGTGCCAGCAGCGTCGGAGCAGTCACCACCCAAGAGACCCAGTACTTC. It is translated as CASSVGAVTTQETQYF. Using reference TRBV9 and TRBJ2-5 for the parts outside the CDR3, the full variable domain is DSGVTQTPKHLITATGQRVTLRCSPRSGDLSVYWYQQSLDQGLQFLIQYYNGEERAKGNILERFSAQQFPDLHSELNLSSLELGDSALYFCASSVGAVTTQETQYFGPGTRLLVL.

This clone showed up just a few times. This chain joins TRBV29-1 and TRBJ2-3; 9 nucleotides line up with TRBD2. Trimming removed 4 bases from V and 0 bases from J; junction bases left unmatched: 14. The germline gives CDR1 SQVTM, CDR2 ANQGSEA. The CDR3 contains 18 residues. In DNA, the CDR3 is TGCAGCGTTGCGAGGGCTAGCGGGGCCTACTCTAGCACAGATACGCAGTATTTT. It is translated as CSVARASGAYSSTDTQYF.

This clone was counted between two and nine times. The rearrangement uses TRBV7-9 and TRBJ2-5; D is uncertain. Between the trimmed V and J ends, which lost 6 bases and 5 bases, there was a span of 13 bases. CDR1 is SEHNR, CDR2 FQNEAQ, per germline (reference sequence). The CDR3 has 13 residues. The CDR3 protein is CASSQAGLETQYF. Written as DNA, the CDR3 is TGTGCCAGCAGTCAAGCCGGGTTGGAGACCCAGTACTTC.

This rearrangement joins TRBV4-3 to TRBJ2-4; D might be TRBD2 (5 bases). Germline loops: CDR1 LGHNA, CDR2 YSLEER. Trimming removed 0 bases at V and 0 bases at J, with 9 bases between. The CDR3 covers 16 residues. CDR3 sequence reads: CASSQEWRIAKNIQYF. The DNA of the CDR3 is TGCGCCAGCAGCCAAGAGTGGAGGATAGCCAAAAACATTCAGTACTTC.